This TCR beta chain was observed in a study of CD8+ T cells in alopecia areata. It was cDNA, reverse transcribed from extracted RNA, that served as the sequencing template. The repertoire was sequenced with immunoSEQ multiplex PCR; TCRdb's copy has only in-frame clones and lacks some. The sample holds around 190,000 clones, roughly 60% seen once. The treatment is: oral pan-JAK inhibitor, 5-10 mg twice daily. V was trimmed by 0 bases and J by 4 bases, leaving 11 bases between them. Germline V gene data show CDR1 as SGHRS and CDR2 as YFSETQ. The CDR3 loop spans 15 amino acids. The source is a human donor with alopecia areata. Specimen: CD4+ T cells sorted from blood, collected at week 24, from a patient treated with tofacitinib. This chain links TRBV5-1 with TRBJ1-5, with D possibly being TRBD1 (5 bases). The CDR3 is CASSLEGNGNQPQHF. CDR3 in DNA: TGCGCCAGCAGCTTGGAGGGGAACGGTAATCAGCCCCAGCATTTT.